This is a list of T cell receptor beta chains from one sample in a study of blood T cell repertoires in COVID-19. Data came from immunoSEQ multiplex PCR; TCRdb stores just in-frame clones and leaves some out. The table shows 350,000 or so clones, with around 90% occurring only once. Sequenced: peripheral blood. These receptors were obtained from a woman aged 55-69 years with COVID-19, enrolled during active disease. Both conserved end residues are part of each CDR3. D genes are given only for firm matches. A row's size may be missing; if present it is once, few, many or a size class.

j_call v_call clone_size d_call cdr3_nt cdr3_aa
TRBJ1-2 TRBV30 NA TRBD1 TGTGCCTGGACCGACAGGGCCGGCTACACCTTC CAWTDRAGYTF
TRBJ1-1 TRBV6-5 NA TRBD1 TGTGCCAGCAGTCGGGACAGCAAAGCTTTCTTT CASSRDSKAFF
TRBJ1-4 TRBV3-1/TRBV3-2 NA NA TGTGCCAGCAGCCAGGAGGGAACTGCAACTAATGAAAAACTGTTTTTT CASSQEGTATNEKLFF
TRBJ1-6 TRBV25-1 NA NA TGTGCCAGCAGTGAATATCAGGGCGGATCACCCCTCCACTTT CASSEYQGGSPLHF
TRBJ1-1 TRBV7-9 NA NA TGTGCCAGCAGCTTAGGAGACACGAACACTGAAGCTTTCTTT CASSLGDTNTEAFF
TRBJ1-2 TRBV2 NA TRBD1 TGTGCCAGCAGTGGACAGGGGACTAACTATGGCTACACCTTC CASSGQGTNYGYTF
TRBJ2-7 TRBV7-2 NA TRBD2 TGTGCCAGCAGCTCTTCTAGCGGGGGATTCTACGAGCAGTACTTC CASSSSSGGFYEQYF
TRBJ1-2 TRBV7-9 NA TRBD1 TGTGCCAGCAGCTTCACCGGGACAGGGGGCGCGGGCTACACCTTC CASSFTGTGGAGYTF
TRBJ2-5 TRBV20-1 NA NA TGCAGTGCTAGGGCGGGAGAGACCCAGTACTTC CSARAGETQYF
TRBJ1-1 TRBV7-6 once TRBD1 TGTGCCAGCAGCCCGACAGGGGCCCACATGAACACTGAAGCTTTCTTT CASSPTGAHMNTEAFF
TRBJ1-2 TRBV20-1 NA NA TGCAGTGCTAGTGGGGGCATCGCAGGAGATTACTATGGCTACACCTTC CSASGGIAGDYYGYTF
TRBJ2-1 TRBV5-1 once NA TGCGCCAGCAGCGCGTCGGGCGGGCACTACAATGAGCAGTTCTTC CASSASGGHYNEQFF
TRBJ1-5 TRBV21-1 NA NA TGTGCCAGCAATACAGGGGTCCCCAGCAATCAGCCCCAGCATTTT CASNTGVPSNQPQHF
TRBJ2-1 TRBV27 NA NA TGTGCCAGCAGTCCGCCCTCTGATCTACAGGGTGTTATCCACAATGAGCAGTTCTTC CASSPPSDLQGVIHNEQFF
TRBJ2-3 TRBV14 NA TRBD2 TGTGCCAGCAGCGGGGGTCCGGGGGGGAGCACAGATACGCAGTATTTT CASSGGPGGSTDTQYF
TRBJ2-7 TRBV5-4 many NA TGTGCCAGCAGCTTTCAGGGGTTCTCCTACGAGCAGTACTTC CASSFQGFSYEQYF
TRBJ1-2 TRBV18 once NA TGTGCCAGCTCGCTACAGGGCCATTCCTATGGCTACACCTTC CASSLQGHSYGYTF
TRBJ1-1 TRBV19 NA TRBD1 TGTGCCAGTAGTGCTGGGACAGGGGGCCGGGGAACTGAAGCTTTCTTT CASSAGTGGRGTEAFF
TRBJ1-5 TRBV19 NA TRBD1 TGTGCCAGTGGGGGCCCCGGACAGGGGATTAGCAATCAGCCCCAGCATTTT CASGGPGQGISNQPQHF
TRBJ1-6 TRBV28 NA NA TGTGCCAGCAGAGAGGGAAGGGACTATAATTCACCCCTCCACTTT CASREGRDYNSPLHF
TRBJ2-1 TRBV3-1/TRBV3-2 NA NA TGTGCCAGCAGCCAAGAGGGGGGACTCTACAATGAGCAGTTCTTC CASSQEGGLYNEQFF
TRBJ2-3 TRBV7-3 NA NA TGTGCCAGCAGCTTCAGGGGCACAGATACGCAGTATTTT CASSFRGTDTQYF
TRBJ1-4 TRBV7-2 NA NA TGTGCCAGCAGCCCCCGGGGGGGTAATGAAAAACTGTTTTTT CASSPRGGNEKLFF
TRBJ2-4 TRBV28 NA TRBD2 TGTGCCAGCAGGCAACGGGGGGGCCAAAACATTCAGTACTTC CASRQRGGQNIQYF
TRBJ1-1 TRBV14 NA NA TGTGCCAGCAGCCAAGACCGAGTGAGTGAAGCTTTCTTT CASSQDRVSEAFF
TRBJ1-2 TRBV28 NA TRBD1 TGTGCCAGCAGTTGGGACAGCTATGGCTACACCTTC CASSWDSYGYTF
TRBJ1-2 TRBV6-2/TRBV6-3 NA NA TGTGCCAGCAGCTCAGGATTCTATGGCTACACCTTC CASSSGFYGYTF
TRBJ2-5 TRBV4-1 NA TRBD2 TGCGCCAGCAGCCAGAGACTAGCGGGGGGGCCTGGAGAGACCCAGTACTTC CASSQRLAGGPGETQYF
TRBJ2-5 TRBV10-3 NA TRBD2 TGTGCCATCAGTGACTTGGGCGGGGGGGCCAAGACCCAGTACTTC CAISDLGGGAKTQYF
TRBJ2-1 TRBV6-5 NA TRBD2 TGTGCCAGCAGTTACTCAACCGGAGCGGGGGGGTATGAGCAGTTCTTC CASSYSTGAGGYEQFF
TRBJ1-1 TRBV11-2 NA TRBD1 TGTGCCAGCAGCTTTCCCCGTACGGGACAGGGGGTAAGAAAAACTGAAGCTTTCTTT CASSFPRTGQGVRKTEAFF
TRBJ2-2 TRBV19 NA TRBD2 TGTGCCAGTAGTGGTCCCGGGACTAGCACCGGGGAGCTGTTTTTT CASSGPGTSTGELFF
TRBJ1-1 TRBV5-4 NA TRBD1 TGTGCCAGCAGCATAGACAGGGGGGAAGCTTTCTTT CASSIDRGEAFF
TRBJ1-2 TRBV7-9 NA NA TGTGCCAGCAGCTTAGGGTCCGGCTATGGCTACACCTTC CASSLGSGYGYTF
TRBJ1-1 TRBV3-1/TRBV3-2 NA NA TGTGCCAGCAGCCGGACACGGCGGACTGAAGCTTTCTTT CASSRTRRTEAFF
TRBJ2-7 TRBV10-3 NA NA TGTGCCATCAGTCTAAGCAGGGACTACGAGCAGTACTTC CAISLSRDYEQYF
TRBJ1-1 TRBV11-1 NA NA TGTGCCAGCAGCTCCCGGTCGACTGAAGCTTTCTTT CASSSRSTEAFF
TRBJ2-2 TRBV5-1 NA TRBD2 TGCGCCAGCAGCCGAAGGACTAGCGGGGGTGCGAACACCGGGGAGCTGTTTTTT CASSRRTSGGANTGELFF
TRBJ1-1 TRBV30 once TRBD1 TGTGCCTGGAGTCGGTTACAGGGGTATCCCCAAGCTTTCTTT CAWSRLQGYPQAFF
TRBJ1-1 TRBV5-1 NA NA TGCGCCAGCAGCTCTACAGGGAAATCAGCTTTCTTT CASSSTGKSAFF
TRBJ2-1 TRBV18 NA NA TGTGCCAGCTCACCAAGCAGGGCCACTGAGCAGTTCTTC CASSPSRATEQFF
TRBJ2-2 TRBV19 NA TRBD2 TGTGCCAGCAGACTAGCGGGGGGACGAACCGGGGAGCTGTTTTTT CASRLAGGRTGELFF
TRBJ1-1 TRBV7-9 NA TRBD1 TGTGCCAGCAGCGGACGACAGGGGCCGAACACTGAAGCTTTCTTT CASSGRQGPNTEAFF
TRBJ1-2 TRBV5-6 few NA TGTGCCAGCAGTGTTCAGGGTAACTATGGCTACACCTTC CASSVQGNYGYTF
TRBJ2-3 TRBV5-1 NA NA TGCGCCAGCAGCTTGGGCGGTAGCACAGATACGCAGTATTTT CASSLGGSTDTQYF
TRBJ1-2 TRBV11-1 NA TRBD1 TGTGCCAGCAGCTTAGGCGGGACAGGAGCTGGCTACACCTTC CASSLGGTGAGYTF
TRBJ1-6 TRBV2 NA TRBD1 TGTGCCAGCAGTCACGATCCGGGACAGGGAGTTTTTTCACCCCTCCACTTT CASSHDPGQGVFSPLHF
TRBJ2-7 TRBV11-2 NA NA TGTGCCAGCAGCTTAGGGGCTTCCTACGAGCAGTACTTC CASSLGASYEQYF
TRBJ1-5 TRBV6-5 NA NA TGTGCCAGCAGCCGGGACAAAGGGAATCAGCCCCAGCATTTT CASSRDKGNQPQHF
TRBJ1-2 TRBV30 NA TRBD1 TGTGCCTTTAACAGGGGTAACTATGGCTACACCTTC CAFNRGNYGYTF
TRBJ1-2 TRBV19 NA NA TGTGCCAGTAGTTTCCGGGTCAATAACTATGGCTACACCTTC CASSFRVNNYGYTF
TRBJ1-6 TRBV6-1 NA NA TGTGCCAGCAGTGACATCCCTTCACCCCTCCACTTT CASSDIPSPLHF
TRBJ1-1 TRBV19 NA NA TGTGCCAGTAGTGAAATGAGGTTCGGAGCTTTCTTT CASSEMRFGAFF
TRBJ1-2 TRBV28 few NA TGTGCCAGCAGGCAACAGGCGTCTACAGGCTACACCTTC CASRQQASTGYTF
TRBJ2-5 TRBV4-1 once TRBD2 TGCGCCAGCAGCCAAGCCTGGGGGACTAGCGCTCAAGAGACCCAGTACTTC CASSQAWGTSAQETQYF
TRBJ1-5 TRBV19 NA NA TGTGCCAGTAGACAGTTGGGCAGGGCCAATCAGCCCCAGCATTTT CASRQLGRANQPQHF
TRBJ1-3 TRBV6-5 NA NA TGTGCCAGCAGTTACTCGGGCAGGTCTGGAAACACCATATATTTT CASSYSGRSGNTIYF